This T cell receptor (beta chain) was captured in a study of blood T cell repertoires in COVID-19. Only in-frame clones appear in the TCRdb table, and some are missing; sequencing was by immunoSEQ multiplex PCR. The table lists some 78,000 clones, around 80% of them singletons. The CDR3 has 18 residues. V lost 2 bases, J lost 0 bases, and 8 bases stayed unmatched. Germline values: CDR1 MNHEY, CDR2 SVGEGT. Material for sequencing was peripheral blood. V gene TRBV6-2 or TRBV6-3 combines with J gene TRBJ2-2, with 8 bases that match TRBD2. The clonotype was recovered from a man between 60 and 75 years old with active or convalescent COVID-19. The CDR3 sequence is CASSYSLRGAANTGELFF. The DNA for the CDR3 is TGTGCCAGCAGTTACAGCTTGCGGGGGGCGGCGAACACCGGGGAGCTGTTTTTT.